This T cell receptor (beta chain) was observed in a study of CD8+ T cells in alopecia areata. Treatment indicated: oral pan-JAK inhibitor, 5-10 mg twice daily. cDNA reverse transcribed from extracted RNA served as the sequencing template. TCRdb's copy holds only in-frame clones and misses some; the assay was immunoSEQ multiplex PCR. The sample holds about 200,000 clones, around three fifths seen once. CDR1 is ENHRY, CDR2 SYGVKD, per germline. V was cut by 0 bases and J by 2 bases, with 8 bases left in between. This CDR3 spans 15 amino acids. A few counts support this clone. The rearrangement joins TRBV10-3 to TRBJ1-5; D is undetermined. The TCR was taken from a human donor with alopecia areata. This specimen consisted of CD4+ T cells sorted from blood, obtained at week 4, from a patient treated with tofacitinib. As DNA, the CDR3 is TGTGCCATCAGTGAGTCGTCCGGGGGCAATCAGCCCCAGCATTTT. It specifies CAISESSGGNQPQHF.